The clone carrying this T cell receptor beta chain was picked up a small number of times. The antigen is undetermined. CDR1 is SGHDT, CDR2 YYEEEE, per germline. The V gene lost 6 bases and the J gene lost 3 bases, with 16 bases spanning the gap. This CDR3 is 15 amino acids long. The table came from immunoSEQ multiplex PCR; TCRdb's copy has only in-frame clones and leaves some out. The sample lists about 680,000 clones; around 78% were seen once. The entry originates in a study of shared clonotypes between healthy human individuals. For the study at large: Aged 18 to 49, the donors were a couple of women and a few men. Per donor, CD8 memory used one plate, CD8 naive used two, CD4 memory used three and CD4 naive used three. Study-level findings and limits: Compared with clonotypes that all four donors shared, non-shared clonotypes had lower generation probabilities.

The V and J genes are TRBV5-6 and TRBJ2-1; possible D gene TRBD2, 6 bases. Sequences were obtained from memory CD4+ T cells sorted from blood. Subset noted: CD45RA-negative fraction. This TCR came from a woman in her thirties in good health. CDR3 nucleotide sequence: TGTGCCAGCACAACCCGGGACTCCCTCTACAATGAGCAGTTCTTC. It translates to CASTTRDSLYNEQFF.